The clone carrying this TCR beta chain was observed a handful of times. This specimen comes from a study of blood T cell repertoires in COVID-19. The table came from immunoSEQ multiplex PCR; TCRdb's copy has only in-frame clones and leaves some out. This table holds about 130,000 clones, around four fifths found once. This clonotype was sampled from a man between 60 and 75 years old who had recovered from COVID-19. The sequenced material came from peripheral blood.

CDR3 sequence reads: CASSRTDSYEQYF. In DNA, the CDR3 is TGTGCCAGCAGTCGGACAGACTCCTACGAGCAGTACTTC. This sequence joins TRBV5-6 and TRBJ2-7; tentative D call: TRBD1 (6 bases). V was pared by 5 bases and J by 0 bases, with 9 bases between. CDR1 is SGHDT, CDR2 YYEEEE, per germline. The CDR3 is 13 amino acids.